This T cell receptor (beta chain) stems from a study of blood T cell repertoires in COVID-19. At the level of the study: Both acute and convalescent COVID-19 samples were obtained from the United States, Italy and Spain. From T cells, B-cell-depleted T cells, or PBMCs came the material, which was cDNA or gDNA.

Per the original data handling: Reference gene primer amplification yielded estimated nucleated cell counts. Profiling relied on immunoSEQ multiplex PCR, and the TCRdb table lists in-frame clones only, not all of them. From that table come the V and J calls and clone size; the DNA was used to work out D and trimming. The sample records about 220,000 clones, more than 75% being singletons. V dropped 5 bases and J dropped 8; count of bases not matched to a gene: 11. Germline V gene data show CDR1 as SGHDN and CDR2 as FVKESK. CDR3 size: 14 residues. The chain links TRBV14 to TRBJ1-2, with 7 bases aligning to TRBD1. The source is a woman under 40 who had recovered from COVID-19. Specimen: peripheral blood. The CDR3 nucleotides read TGTGCCAGCAGCTCACTGACAGGGACGGAAGGCTACACCTTC. Translating gives CASSSLTGTEGYTF.